This T cell receptor (beta chain) appears in the sequencing data of a study of cytomegalovirus exposure and HLA in healthy donors (dated by TCRdb to 2016 to 2017). In the study overall: An earlier analysis of approximately 590 of the donors reported roughly 300 Gb of sequence data and some 120 million unique TCR beta sequences from roughly 200 million T cells. Approximately 310 gigabases of sequencing data and tens of millions of unique TCR sequences were included in an early release covering under 650 HLA-typed donors. Among the roughly 400 genotyped donors, approximately 77% belonged to the genetic ancestry cluster associated with self-reported Caucasian donors. The study was designed to test whether signatures of past pathogen exposure could be identified by cataloging public T cell receptors. The study used immunosequencing to profile the T cell repertoires of several hundred subjects and linked those repertoires to cytomegalovirus serostatus. In addition to the first cohort of 666 subjects, a separate validation cohort of 120 different subjects was used. To predict cytomegalovirus infection status, the study brought together high-throughput TCR immunosequencing, statistical association of individual TCRs with disease status, and machine learning. A later analysis re-examined previously published TCR beta repertoires from several hundred donors and added high-resolution HLA genotyping to investigate patterns of TCR occurrence. Rather than drawing on any new phenotypic data, the later analysis identified candidate immune exposures from TCR beta sequences and the way those sequences occurred across donors. An earlier analysis of 500 to 650 of the donors applied high-throughput TCR beta sequencing to assess whether each TCR beta V gene segment acted as functional or pseudogenic. Alongside the repertoire data, information on donor age, sex, ethnicity and CMV serostatus was compiled. In a later genetic analysis, genome-wide SNP genotypes for about 65% of the roughly 670 donors were used, and that subset was treated as a discovery cohort. Every discovery cohort repertoire had been produced on one sequencing platform. Class I and class II HLA loci were covered by the typing at four-digit resolution. Typing coverage varied by locus: 629-630 donors for A, B, C, DRB1 and DQB1; roughly 560 for DQA1; some 610 for DPA1; roughly 450 for DPB1. Roughly 5 DR-DQ haplotypes were treated as single units for association and clustering because of strong linkage in the cohort. Across some 400 genotyped donors of the cohort, an average of about 240,000 unique TCR beta nucleotide sequences per donor were sequenced, and about a sixth of those sequences were non-productive.

The cohort comprised 710 or so healthy bone marrow donors. At the time of sampling, all cohort members were nominally healthy, though unrecorded immune exposures were likely present. The donor was CMV seronegative and belonged to the group of approximately 320 seronegative cohort members. A peripheral blood sample was collected from each donor, and TCR beta sequencing was performed on peripheral blood mononuclear cells. The Qiagen DNeasy Blood Extraction Kit was used to extract genomic DNA from the blood cell samples. Library construction relied on the immunoSEQ multiplex PCR assay. For the multiplex PCR, a mixture combining 60 forward primers for TCR Vbeta segments and 13 reverse primers for TCR Jbeta segments was used. A multiplex PCR assay on genomic DNA amplified the CDR3 region of rearranged TCR beta genes. Amplified TCR beta libraries were sequenced as 87-base-pair reads on the Illumina HiSeq System. The authors processed their data as follows. Across the 500 to 700 repertoires, a later analysis counted tens of millions of unique TCR beta chains, roughly 11 million of which were shared by at least two donors. To remove PCR and sequencing errors, raw reads were error-corrected and collapsed into unique sequences using a nearest-neighbor algorithm that merged closely related sequences. CDR3 sequences were aligned to IMGT reference sequences to assign V, D and J gene segments. For a sequence to be retained, at least a six-nucleotide match to both a V gene segment and a J gene segment was required. Rearrangements were classified as productive when the CDR3 lacked stop codons and remained in frame with V and J, and all other rearrangements were classified as non-productive. Following IMGT convention, CDR3 was defined as the stretch from the second conserved V-encoded cysteine up to the conserved J-encoded phenylalanine. Sequences without an unambiguous match to a single V gene segment were excluded from the earlier analysis of a few hundred of the donors. In an earlier analysis of approximately 590 of the donors, V segments were called functional above 56.7% productive rearrangements and were called segregating when the between-donor standard deviation exceeded 5%. A statistical classification framework was built for diagnosing cytomegalovirus status from the catalog of TCR beta chain sequences. In a later analysis, TCR nucleotide sequences were compared against IMGT/GENE-DB human TR gene sequences so that V and J genes could be assigned. A later analysis assigned CDR3 sequences and most-parsimonious VDJ recombination scenarios with the TCRdist pipeline. A later analysis defined each TCR beta chain by its CDR3 amino acid sequence plus V-gene family, and excluded reads lacking a unique V-gene family. A later analysis removed 500 to 650 highly shared, low-generation-probability nucleotide sequences to deal with suspected cross-contamination and a sequencing artifact. In a later analysis, a clonal expansion index for each public chain was calculated from normalized within-repertoire ranks of inferred template counts. In a later analysis, generation probabilities were computed using a VDJ recombination model fitted to out-of-frame rearrangements, and the results were checked against IGoR. A later analysis scored TCR-TCR, TCR-HLA and TCR-CMV co-occurrence with hypergeometric tests, applying a repertoire-size bias correction to TCR pairs. To estimate false discovery rates, a later analysis permuted the HLA or CMV assignments 20 times. In a later analysis, co-occurring TCRs were grouped using DBSCAN, with TCRdist sequence similarity added in when clustering inside HLA-allele-positive subsets. Repertoires with fewer than 30,000 or more than 120,000 public chains were left out of co-occurrence clustering, as were four to six repertoires with anomalous nucleotide sharing. This immuneACCESS table, as held by TCRdb, lists in-frame sequences with V and J called but not all clones. Of the missing ones, under half trace to an unresolved V gene in checked studies; the others have no known cause. V and J calls and clone size follow that table, whereas D and trimming were derived from the DNA. This sample has around 220,000 clones in its table, and roughly 80% of those were observed once. Clones ranked in the top ten supply 0.2% to 0.25% of the sample.

Notes on this clone: Its antigen specificity is not known. No base-level quality is on record; no much larger clone is a single base apart.

The CDR3 holds 15 amino acids from the cysteine to the phenylalanine. The only DNA kept is the CDR3, 45 bases in frame from the first base. Cut back by 4 bases and 4 bases, the V and J ends lie 14 bases apart. The germline V gene sets CDR1 to SGDLS and CDR2 to YYNGEE. Results the study describes overall, beyond this receptor: A later analysis reported that several top co-occurrence clusters appeared linked to parvovirus B19, influenza, CMV and Epstein-Barr virus. Assigning TCR associations to individual alleles was difficult when HLA alleles, especially DR and DQ, strongly co-occurred. Most TCR sequences were seen in very few donors, while some public TCRs were found in many individuals. In a later analysis, HLA-associated TCR beta chains showed more clonal expansion and lower generation probabilities than non-associated chains that were equally common. A later genetic analysis reported fewer N-insertions in productive TCRs among donors in an Asian-associated ancestry cluster than the roughly 700-donor mean. In both the original and validation cohorts, the classifier was reported to diagnose cytomegalovirus status with high specificity and sensitivity. According to the authors, the approach could potentially be generalized to other disease states and immunological phenotypes. In a later analysis, TCR association rates were found to vary across HLA loci, with the most associated TCRs seen for DRB1 alleles and the fewest for HLA-C alleles. In an earlier analysis of roughly 560 of the donors, most TCR beta V segments were observed in productive rearrangements about 87% or about 30% of the time, broadly matching IMGT annotations. The 87-base-pair reads could not distinguish some IMGT-functional V segments, including TRBV6-2 and TRBV6-3, so those segments were excluded. Specific HLA alleles were associated with more than 15,000 TCR beta sequences at a false discovery rate of 0.05 in a later analysis. Linkage disequilibrium might explain the correlated functional status among segregating V segments, but an unknown experimental factor could not be ruled out. A total of fewer than 200 TCR beta chains were listed by the study as associated with cytomegalovirus. A further reported finding was that TCR beta sequences accurately predicted the HLA-A and HLA-B alleles for most subjects in the first cohort. A few of the identified cytomegalovirus-associated TCR beta chains were confirmed in vitro to be specific for cytomegalovirus antigens. A group of highly shared sequence variants was considered likely to be a technical artifact of the sequencing pipeline. V-gene and J-gene trimming of TCR beta chains was associated with a missense DCLRE1C variant in a later genetic analysis, and the association was replicated in an independent cohort. In a later analysis, most CMV-associated TCR beta chains were found to appear HLA-restricted, with HLA associations seemingly driven largely by CMV exposure. Presence/absence analyses assumed roughly uniform sequencing depth across donors, an assumption that may not hold. This cohort had only TCR beta chains sequenced, and the lack of alpha or paired-chain data limited which features could be detected. Because HLA typing was unavailable for some donors at each locus, only the typed subset was used in association tests. For the cohort, immune exposure information was limited to CMV serostatus. The earlier analysis of fewer than 750 of the donors excluded fewer than 20 rarely observed V segments, including chromosome 9 orphons, because counts were too low.

This clonotype originated in a girl aged 2 to 10 in good health and CMV-seronegative. The sequencing sample was made of PBMCs. The chain uses TRBV9 and TRBJ2-2; TRBD2 is possibly the D segment (5 matching bases). The CDR3 amino acid sequence is: CASSTSRGSTGELFF. At the DNA level, the sequence is TGTGCCAGCAGCACCTCTCGAGGGAGCACCGGGGAGCTGTTTTTT.